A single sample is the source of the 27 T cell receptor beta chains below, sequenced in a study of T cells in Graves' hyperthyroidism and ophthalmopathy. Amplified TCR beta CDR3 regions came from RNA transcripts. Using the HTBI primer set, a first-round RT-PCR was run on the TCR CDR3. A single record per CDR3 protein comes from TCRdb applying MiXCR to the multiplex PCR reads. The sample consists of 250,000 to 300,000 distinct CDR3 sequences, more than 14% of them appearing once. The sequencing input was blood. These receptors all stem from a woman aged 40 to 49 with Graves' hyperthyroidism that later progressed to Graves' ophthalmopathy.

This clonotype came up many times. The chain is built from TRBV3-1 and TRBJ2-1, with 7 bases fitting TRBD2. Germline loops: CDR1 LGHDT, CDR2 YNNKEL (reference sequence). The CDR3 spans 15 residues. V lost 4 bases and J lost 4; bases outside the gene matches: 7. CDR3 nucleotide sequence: TGTGCCAGCAGCCGCGCTAGCGGCGCTTACAATGAGCAGTTCTTC. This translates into CASSRASGAYNEQFF.

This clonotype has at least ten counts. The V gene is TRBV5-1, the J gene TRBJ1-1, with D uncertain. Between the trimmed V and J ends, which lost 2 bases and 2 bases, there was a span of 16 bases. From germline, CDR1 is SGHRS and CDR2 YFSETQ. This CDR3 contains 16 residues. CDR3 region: CASSFGAGWSNTEAFF. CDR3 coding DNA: TGCGCCAGCAGCTTCGGTGCGGGTTGGAGTAACACTGAAGCTTTCTTT.

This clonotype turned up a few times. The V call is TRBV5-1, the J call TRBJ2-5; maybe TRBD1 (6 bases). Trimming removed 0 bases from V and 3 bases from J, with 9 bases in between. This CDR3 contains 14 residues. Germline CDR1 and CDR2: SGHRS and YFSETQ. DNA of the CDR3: TGCGCCAGCAGCTTGGCATACAGGGAAGAGACCCAGTACTTC. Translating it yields CASSLAYREETQYF.

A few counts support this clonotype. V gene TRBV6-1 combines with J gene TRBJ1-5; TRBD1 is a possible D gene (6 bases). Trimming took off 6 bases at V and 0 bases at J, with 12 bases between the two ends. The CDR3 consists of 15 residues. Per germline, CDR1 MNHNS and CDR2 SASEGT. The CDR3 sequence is CASRSTGNSNQPQHF. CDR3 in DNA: TGTGCCAGCAGGTCGACAGGAAATAGCAATCAGCCCCAGCATTTT.

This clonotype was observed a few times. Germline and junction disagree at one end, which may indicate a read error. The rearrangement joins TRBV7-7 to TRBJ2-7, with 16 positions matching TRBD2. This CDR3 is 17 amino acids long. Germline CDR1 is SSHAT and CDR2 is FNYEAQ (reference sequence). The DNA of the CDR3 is TGTGCTAGCAGCGGGGGGACTAGCGGGAGGGACGACTACGAGCAGTACTTC. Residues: CASSGGTSGRDDYEQYF.

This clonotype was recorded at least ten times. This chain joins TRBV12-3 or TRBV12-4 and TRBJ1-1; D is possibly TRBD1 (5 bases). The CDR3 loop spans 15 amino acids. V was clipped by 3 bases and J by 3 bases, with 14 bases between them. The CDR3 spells CASSFNWGPYTEAFF. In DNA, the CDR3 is TGTGCCAGCAGTTTCAACTGGGGCCCCTACACTGAAGCTTTCTTT.

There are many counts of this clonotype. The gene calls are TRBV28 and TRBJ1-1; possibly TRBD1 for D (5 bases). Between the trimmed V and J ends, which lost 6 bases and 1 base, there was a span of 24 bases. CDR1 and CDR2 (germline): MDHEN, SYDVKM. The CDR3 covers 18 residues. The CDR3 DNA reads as TGTGCCAGCAGCTTAACCCCGGGGGAAGATATTAGGAACACTGAAGCTTTCTTT. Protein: CASSLTPGEDIRNTEAFF. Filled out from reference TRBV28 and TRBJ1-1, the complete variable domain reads DVKVTQSSRYLVKRTGEKVFLECVQDMDHENMFWYRQDPGLGLRLIYFSYDVKMKEKGDIPEGYSVSREKKERFSLILESASTNQTSMYLCASSLTPGEDIRNTEAFFGQGTRLTVV.

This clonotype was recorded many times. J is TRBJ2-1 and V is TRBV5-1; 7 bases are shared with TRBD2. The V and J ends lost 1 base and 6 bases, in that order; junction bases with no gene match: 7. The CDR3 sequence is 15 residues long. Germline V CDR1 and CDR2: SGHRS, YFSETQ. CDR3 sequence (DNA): TGCGCCAGCAGCTTGATTACTAGCGTGCGCAATGAGCAGTTCTTC. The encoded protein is CASSLITSVRNEQFF.

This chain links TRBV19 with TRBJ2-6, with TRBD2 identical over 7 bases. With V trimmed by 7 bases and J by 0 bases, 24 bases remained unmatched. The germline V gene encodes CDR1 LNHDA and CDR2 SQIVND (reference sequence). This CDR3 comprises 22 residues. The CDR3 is CASNQIVDLGEGTYSGANVLTF. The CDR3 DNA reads TGTGCCAGTAATCAGATCGTCGACCTTGGGGAGGGAACCTACTCTGGGGCCAACGTCCTGACTTTC.

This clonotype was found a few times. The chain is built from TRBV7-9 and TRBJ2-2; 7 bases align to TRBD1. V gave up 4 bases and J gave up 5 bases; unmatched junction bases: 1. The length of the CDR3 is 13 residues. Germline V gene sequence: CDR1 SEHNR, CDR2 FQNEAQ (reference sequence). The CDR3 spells CASSSGGTGELFF. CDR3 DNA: TGTGCCAGCAGCTCAGGGGGAACCGGGGAGCTGTTTTTT.

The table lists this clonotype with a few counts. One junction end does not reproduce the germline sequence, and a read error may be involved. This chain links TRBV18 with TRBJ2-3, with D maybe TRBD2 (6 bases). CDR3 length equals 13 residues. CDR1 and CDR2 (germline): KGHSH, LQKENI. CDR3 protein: CASRDSSTDTRYF. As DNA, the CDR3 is TGTGCCAGCCGGGACTCTAGCACAGATACGCGGTATTTT.

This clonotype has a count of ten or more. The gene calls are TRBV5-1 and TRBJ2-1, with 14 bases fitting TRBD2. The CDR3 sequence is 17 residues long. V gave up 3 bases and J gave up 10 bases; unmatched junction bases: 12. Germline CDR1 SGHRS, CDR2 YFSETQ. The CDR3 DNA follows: TGCGCCAGCAGCTCCCCCGGGACTAGCGGGAGAGATGGGGAGCAGTTCTTC. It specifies CASSSPGTSGRDGEQFF.

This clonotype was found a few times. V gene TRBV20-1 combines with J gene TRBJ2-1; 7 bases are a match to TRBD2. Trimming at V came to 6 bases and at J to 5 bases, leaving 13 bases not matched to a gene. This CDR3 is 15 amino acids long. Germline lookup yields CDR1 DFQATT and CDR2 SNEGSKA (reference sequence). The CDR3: CSADLPGGGDNEQFF. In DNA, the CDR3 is TGCAGTGCGGACCTTCCTGGGGGGGGTGACAATGAGCAGTTCTTC.

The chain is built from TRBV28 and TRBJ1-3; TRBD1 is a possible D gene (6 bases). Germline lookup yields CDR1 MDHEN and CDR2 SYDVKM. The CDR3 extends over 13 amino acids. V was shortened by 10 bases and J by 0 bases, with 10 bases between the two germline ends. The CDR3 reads CATRTVSGNTIYF. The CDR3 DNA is TGTGCCACCAGGACAGTCTCTGGAAACACCATATATTTT.

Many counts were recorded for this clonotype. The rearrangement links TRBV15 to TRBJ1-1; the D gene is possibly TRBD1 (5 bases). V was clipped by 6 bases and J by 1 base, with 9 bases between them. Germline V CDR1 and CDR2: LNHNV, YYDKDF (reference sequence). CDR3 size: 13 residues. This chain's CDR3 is CATRNGGNTEAFF. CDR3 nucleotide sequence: TGTGCCACCAGAAACGGGGGGAACACTGAAGCTTTCTTT. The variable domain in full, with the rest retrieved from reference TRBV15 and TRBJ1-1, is DAMVIQNPRYQVTQFGKPVTLSCSQTLNHNVMYWYQQKSSQAPKLLFHYYDKDFNNEADTPDNFQSRRPNTSFCFLDIRSPGLGDTAMYLCATRNGGNTEAFFGQGTRLTVV.

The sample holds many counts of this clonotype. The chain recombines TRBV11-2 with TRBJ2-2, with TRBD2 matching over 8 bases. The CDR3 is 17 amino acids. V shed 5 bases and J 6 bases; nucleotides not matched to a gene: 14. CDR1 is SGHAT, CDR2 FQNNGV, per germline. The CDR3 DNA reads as TGTGCCAGCAGCCCCCGGGGGGGGTTTGTCCTGCCCGGGGAGCTGTTTTTT. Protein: CASSPRGGFVLPGELFF.

The chain's CDR3 is CASRSTWETQYF. The CDR3 DNA reads TGTGCCAGCAGATCTACATGGGAGACCCAGTACTTC. This chain links TRBV11-2 with TRBJ2-5; D not certain. V shed 6 bases and J shed 5 bases, with 10 bases lying between them. The CDR3 has 12 residues. The germline CDR1 and CDR2 sequences are SGHAT and FQNNGV.

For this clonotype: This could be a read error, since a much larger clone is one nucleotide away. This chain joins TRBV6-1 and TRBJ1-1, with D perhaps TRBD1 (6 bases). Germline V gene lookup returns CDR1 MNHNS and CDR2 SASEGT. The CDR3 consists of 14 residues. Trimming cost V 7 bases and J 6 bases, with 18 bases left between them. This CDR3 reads CASNPSTGLAEAFF. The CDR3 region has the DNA TGTGCCAGCAATCCGTCTACAGGGCTCGCTGAAGCTTTCTTT.

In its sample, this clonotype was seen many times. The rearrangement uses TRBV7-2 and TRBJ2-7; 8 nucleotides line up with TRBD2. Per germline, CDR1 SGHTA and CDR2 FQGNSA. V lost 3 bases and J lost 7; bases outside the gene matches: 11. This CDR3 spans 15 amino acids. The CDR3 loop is CASSLAGGSVGEQYF. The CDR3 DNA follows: TGTGCCAGCAGCTTGGCGGGAGGCTCGGTGGGGGAGCAGTACTTC.

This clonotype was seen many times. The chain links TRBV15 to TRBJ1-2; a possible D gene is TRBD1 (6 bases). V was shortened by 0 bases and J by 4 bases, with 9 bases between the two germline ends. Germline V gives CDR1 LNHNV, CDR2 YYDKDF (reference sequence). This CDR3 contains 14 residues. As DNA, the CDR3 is TGTGCCACCAGCAGAGATGGACAGATCTATGGCTACACCTTC. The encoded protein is CATSRDGQIYGYTF.

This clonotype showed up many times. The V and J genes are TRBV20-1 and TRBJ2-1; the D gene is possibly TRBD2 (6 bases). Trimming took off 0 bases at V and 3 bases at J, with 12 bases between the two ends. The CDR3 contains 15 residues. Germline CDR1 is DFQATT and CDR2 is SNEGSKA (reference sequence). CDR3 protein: CSAREPGLRYNEQFF. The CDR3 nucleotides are TGCAGTGCTAGAGAACCGGGACTTCGCTACAATGAGCAGTTCTTC.

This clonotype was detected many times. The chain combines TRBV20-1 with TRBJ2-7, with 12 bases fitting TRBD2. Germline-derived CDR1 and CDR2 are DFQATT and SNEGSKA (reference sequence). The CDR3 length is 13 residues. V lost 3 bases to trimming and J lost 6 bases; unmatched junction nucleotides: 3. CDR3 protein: CSARTSGSLEQYF. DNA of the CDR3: TGCAGTGCTAGGACTAGCGGGAGTCTCGAGCAGTACTTC.

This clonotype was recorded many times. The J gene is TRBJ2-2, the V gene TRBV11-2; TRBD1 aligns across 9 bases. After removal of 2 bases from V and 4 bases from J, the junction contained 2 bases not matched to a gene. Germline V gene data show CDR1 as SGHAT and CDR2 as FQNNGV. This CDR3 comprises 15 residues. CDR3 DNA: TGTGCCAGCAGCTTAAGGACAGGGGTCACCGGGGAGCTGTTTTTT. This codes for CASSLRTGVTGELFF.

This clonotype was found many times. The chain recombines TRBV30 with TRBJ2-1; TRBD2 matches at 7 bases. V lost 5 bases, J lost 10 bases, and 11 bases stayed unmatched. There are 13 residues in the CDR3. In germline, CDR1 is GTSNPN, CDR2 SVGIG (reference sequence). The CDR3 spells CAWLAGVPGEQFF. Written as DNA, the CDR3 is TGTGCCTGGTTAGCGGGCGTCCCGGGCGAGCAGTTCTTC.

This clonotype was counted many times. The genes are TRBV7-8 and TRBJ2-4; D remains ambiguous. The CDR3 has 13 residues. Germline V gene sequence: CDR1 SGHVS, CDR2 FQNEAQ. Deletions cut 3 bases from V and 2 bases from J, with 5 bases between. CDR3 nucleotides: TGTGCCAGCAGCTTGCGGACCAAAAACATTCAGTACTTC. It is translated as CASSLRTKNIQYF.

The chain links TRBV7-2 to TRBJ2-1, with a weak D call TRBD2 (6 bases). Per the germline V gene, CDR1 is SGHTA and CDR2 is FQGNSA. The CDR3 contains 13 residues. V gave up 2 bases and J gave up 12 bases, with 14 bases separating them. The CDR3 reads CASSLKTGSPQFF. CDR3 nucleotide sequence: TGTGCCAGCAGCTTAAAAACCGGGAGCCCGCAGTTCTTC.

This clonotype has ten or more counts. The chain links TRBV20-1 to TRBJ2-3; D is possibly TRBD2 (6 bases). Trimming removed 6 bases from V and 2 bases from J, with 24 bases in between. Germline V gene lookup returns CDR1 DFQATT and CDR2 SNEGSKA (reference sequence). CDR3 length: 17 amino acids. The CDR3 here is CSAGDLLLAGHTDTQYF. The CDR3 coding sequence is TGCAGTGCGGGAGACCTCTTACTAGCAGGTCACACAGATACGCAGTATTTT.